The table lists the clone carrying this TCR beta chain with many counts. Its specificity is not known. The CDR3 is 16 amino acids. Germline V gene lookup returns CDR1 MDHEN and CDR2 SYDVKM. The trim removed 5 bases at V and 2 bases at J, leaving 7 bases unmatched. The iRepertoire nested amplicon-rescue multiplex PCR amplified TCR alpha and beta CDR3s from RNA. TCRdb redid the calling of the multiplex PCR reads with MiXCR, one entry per CDR3 protein. Among 300,000 to 400,000 distinct CDR3 sequences listed, approximately 42% were seen once. The data belong to a study of glioma-infiltrating T cells. Study-wide background: Dexamethasone exposure before glioma surgery was limited to six or fewer days. Notes on the study in general: A blood CDR3 motif signature was depleted in highly divergent patients.

The gene calls are TRBV28 and TRBJ1-3; the match to TRBD1 covers 9 bases. The sequenced material came from glioma tissue, nonneoplastic brain tissue, or PBMCs (not recorded which). The TCR originated in a human donor with low-grade glioma or glioblastoma, undergoing nonglioma brain surgery, or in good health (not recorded which). CDR3 sequence (DNA): TGTGCCAGCAGTCCACAGGGGGCGCTTCCTGGAAACACCATATATTTT. Translated, it gives CASSPQGALPGNTIYF.